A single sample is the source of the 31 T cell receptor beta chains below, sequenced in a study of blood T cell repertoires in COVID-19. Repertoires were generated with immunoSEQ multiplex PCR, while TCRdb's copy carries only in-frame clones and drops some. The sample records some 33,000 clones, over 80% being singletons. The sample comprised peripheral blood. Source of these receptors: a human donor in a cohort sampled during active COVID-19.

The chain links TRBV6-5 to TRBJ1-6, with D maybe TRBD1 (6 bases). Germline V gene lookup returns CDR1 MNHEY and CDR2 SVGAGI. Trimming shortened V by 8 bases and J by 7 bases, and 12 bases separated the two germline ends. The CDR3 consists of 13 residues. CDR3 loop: CASGRGRNSPLHF. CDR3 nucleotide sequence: TGTGCCAGCGGCAGGGGACGGAATTCACCCCTCCACTTT.

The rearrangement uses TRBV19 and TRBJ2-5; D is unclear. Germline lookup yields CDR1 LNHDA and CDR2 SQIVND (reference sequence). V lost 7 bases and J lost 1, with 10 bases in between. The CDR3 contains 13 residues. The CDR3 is CASTSSGQETQYF. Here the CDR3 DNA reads TGTGCCAGTACTAGTTCCGGCCAAGAGACCCAGTACTTC.

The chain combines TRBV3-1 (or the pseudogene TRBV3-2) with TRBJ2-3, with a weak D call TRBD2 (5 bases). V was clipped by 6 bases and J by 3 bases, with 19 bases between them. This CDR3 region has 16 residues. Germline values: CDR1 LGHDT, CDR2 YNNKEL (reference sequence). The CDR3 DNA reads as TGTGCCAGCAGACCCTCCCTAGCCGCACGGACAGATACGCAGTATTTT. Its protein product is CASRPSLAARTDTQYF.

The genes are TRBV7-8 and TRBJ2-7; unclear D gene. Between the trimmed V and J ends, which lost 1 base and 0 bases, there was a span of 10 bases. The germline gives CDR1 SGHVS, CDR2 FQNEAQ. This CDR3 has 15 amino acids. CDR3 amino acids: CASSLGWYSSYEQYV. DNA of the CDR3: TGTGCCAGCAGCTTAGGTTGGTACAGCTCCTACGAGCAGTACGTC.

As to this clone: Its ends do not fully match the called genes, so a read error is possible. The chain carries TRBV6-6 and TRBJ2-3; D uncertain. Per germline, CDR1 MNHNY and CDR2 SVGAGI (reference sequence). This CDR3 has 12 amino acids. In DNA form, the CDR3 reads TGTGCCAGCAGTTACCACGCAGATGCGCAGTATTTT. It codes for CASSYHADAQYF.

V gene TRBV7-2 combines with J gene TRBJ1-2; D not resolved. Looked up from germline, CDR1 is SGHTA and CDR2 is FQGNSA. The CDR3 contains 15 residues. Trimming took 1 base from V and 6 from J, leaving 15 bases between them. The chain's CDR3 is CASSLVSGLMDGYTF. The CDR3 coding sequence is TGTGCCAGCAGCTTAGTGTCGGGTCTCATGGATGGCTACACCTTC.

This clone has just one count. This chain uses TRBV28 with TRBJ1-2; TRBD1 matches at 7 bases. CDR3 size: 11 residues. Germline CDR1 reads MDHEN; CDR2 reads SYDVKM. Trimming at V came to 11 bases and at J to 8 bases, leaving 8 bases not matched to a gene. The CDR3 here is CASQGLNGYTF. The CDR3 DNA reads TGTGCCTCACAGGGGTTAAACGGCTACACCTTC.

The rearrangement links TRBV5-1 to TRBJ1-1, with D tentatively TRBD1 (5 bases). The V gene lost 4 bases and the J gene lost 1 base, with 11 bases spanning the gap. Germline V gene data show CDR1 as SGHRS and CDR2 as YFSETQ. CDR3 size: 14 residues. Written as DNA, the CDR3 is TGCGCCAGCAGCCCAGGGTCGGGGAACACTGAAGCTTTCTTT. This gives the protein CASSPGSGNTEAFF.

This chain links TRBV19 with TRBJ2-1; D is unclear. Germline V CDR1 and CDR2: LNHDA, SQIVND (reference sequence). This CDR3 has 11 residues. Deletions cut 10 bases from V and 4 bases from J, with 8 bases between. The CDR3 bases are TGTGCCACTAAGAATTACAATGAGCAGTTCTTC. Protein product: CATKNYNEQFF.

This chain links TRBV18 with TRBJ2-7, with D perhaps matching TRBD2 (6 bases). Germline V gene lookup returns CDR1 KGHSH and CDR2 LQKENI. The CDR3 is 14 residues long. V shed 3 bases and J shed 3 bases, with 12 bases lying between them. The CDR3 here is CASSPGGGRYEQYV. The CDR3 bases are TGTGCCAGCTCACCCGGGGGTGGTCGCTACGAGCAGTACGTC.

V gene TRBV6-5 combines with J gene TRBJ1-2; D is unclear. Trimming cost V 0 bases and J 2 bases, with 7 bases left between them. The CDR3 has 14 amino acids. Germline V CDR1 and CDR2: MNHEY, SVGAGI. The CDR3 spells CASSYSAGNYGYTF. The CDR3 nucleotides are TGTGCCAGCAGTTACTCGGCAGGAAACTATGGCTACACCTTC.

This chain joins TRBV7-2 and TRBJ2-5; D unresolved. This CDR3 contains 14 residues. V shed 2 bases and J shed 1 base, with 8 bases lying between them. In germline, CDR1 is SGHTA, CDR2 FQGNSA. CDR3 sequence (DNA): TGTGCCAGCAGCTTATCCCAGGTCCAAGAGACCCAGTACTTC. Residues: CASSLSQVQETQYF.

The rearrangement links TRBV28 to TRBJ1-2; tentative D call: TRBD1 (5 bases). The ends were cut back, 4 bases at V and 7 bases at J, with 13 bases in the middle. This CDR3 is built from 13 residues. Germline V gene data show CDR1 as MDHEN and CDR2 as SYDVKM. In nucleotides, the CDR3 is TGTGCCAGCAGTTCCGCCGGGGGAGCTGGCTACACCTTC. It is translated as CASSSAGGAGYTF.

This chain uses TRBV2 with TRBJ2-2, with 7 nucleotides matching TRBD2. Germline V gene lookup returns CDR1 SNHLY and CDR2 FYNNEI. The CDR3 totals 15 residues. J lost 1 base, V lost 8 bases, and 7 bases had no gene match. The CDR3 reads CASGEGTLNTGELFF. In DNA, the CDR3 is TGTGCCAGCGGGGAGGGAACCCTGAACACCGGGGAGCTGTTTTTT.

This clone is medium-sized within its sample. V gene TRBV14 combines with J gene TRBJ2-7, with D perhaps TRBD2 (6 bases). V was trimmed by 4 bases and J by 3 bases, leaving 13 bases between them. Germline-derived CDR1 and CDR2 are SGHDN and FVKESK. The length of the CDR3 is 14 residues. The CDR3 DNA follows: TGTGCCAGCAGCCTGGGACTGGGGGTCTACGAGCAGTACGTC. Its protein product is CASSLGLGVYEQYV.

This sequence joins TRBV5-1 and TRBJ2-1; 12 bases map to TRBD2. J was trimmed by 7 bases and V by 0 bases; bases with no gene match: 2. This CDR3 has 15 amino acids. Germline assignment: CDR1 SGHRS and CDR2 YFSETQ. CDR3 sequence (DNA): TGCGCCAGCAGCTTGGGTACTAGCGGGAGGAATGAGCAGTTCTTC. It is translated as CASSLGTSGRNEQFF. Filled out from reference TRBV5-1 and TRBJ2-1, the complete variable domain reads KAGVTQTPRYLIKTRGQQVTLSCSPISGHRSVSWYQQTPGQGLQFLFEYFSETQRNKGNFPGRFSGRQFSNSRSEMNVSTLELGDSALYLCASSLGTSGRNEQFFGPGTRLTVL.

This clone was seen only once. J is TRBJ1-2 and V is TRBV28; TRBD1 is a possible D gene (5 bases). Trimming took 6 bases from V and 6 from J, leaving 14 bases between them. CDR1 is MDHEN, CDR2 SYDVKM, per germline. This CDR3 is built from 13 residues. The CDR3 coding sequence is TGTGCCAGCAGCTCAGGGACTCTTGATGGCTACACCTTC. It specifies CASSSGTLDGYTF.

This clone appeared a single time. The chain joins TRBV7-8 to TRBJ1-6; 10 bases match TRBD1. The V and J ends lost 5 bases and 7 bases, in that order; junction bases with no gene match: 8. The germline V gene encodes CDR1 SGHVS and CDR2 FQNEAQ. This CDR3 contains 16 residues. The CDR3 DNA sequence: TGTGCCAGCAGCCCGGGACAGGGGATGAAAAATTCACCCCTCCACTTT. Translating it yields CASSPGQGMKNSPLHF.

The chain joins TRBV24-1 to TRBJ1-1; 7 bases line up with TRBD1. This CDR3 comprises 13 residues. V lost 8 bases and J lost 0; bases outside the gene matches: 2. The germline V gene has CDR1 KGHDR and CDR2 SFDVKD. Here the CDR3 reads CATMDRMNTEAFF. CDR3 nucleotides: TGTGCCACCATGGACAGGATGAACACTGAAGCTTTCTTT.

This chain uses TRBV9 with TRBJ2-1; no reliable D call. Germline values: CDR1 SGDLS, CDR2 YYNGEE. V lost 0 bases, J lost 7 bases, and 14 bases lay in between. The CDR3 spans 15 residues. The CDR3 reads CASSVASGFGNEQFF. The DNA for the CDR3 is TGTGCCAGCAGCGTAGCGTCAGGTTTTGGGAATGAGCAGTTCTTC.

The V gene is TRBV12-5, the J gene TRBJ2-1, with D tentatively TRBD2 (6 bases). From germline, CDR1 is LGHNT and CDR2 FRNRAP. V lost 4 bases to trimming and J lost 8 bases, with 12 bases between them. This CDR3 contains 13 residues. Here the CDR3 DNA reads TGTGCTAGTGGTTCCAAGGAGGGCTATGAGCAGTTCTTC. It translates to CASGSKEGYEQFF.

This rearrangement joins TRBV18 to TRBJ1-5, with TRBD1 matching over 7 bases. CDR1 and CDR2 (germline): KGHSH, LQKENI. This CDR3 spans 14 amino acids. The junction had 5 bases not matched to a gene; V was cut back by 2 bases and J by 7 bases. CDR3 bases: TGTGCCAGCTCACCAAATCTCAGGGGGCAGCCCCAGCATTTT. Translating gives CASSPNLRGQPQHF.

CDR3 in amino acids: CATSIQTGTNEKLFF. DNA for the CDR3: TGTGCCACCAGCATTCAGACAGGGACTAATGAAAAACTGTTTTTT. The V and J genes are TRBV15 and TRBJ1-4; 7 bases align to TRBD1. The V segment lost 4 bases and the J segment 2 bases; nucleotides outside the gene matches: 4. CDR1 is LNHNV, CDR2 YYDKDF, per germline (reference sequence). The CDR3 is made up of 15 amino acids.

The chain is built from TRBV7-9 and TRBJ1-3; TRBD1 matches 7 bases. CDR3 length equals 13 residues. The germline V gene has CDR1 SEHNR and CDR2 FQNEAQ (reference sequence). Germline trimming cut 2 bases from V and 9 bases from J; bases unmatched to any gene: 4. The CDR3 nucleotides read TGTGCCAGCAGCTTAAGGCAGGGGGGCACCATATATTTT. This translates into CASSLRQGGTIYF. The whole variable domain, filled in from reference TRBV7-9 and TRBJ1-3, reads DTGVSQNPRHKITKRGQNVTFRCDPISEHNRLYWYRQTLGQGPEFLTYFQNEAQLEKSRLLSDRFSAERPKGSFSTLEIQRTEQGDSAMYLCASSLRQGGTIYFGEGSWLTVV.

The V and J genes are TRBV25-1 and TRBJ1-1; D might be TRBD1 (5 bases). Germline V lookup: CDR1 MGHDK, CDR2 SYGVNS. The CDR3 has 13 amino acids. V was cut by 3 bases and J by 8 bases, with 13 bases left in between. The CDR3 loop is CASSEHRAGEAFF. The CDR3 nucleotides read TGTGCCAGCAGTGAGCATCGGGCAGGGGAAGCTTTCTTT.

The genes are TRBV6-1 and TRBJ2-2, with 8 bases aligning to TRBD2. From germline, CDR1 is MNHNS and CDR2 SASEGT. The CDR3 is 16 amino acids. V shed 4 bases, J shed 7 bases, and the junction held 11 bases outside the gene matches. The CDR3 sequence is CASSGLGSGVVGELFF. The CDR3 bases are TGTGCCAGCAGTGGGCTAGGTAGCGGGGTTGTCGGGGAGCTGTTTTTT.

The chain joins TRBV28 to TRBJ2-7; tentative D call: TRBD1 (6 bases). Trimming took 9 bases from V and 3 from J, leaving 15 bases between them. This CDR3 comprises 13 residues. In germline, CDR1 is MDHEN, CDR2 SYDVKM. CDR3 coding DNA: TGTGCCAGTAGATCGACAGGCTACTACGAGCAGTACGTC. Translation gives CASRSTGYYEQYV.

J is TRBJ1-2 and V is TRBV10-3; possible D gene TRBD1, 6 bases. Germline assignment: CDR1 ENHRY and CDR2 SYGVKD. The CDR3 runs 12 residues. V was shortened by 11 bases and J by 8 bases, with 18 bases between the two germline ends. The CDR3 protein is CASTPQGMGYTF. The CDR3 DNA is TGTGCCTCCACCCCCCAGGGGATGGGCTACACCTTC.

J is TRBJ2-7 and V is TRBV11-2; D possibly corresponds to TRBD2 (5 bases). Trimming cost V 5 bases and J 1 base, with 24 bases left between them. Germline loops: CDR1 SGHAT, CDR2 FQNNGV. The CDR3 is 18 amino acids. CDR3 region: CASSVRRSSEYRSYEQYV. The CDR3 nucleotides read TGTGCCAGCAGCGTCCGAAGGAGTAGCGAATATCGATCCTACGAGCAGTACGTC.

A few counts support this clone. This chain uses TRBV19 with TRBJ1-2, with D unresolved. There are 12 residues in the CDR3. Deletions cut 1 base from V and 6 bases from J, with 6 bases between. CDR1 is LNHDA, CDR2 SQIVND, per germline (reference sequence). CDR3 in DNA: TGTGCCAGTAGTATAGCCGGTGATGGCTACACCTTC. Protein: CASSIAGDGYTF.

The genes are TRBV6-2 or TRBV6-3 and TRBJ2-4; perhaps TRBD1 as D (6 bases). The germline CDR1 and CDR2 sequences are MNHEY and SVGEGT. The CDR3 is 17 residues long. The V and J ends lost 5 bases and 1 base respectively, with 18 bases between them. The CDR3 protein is CASSPLTGTRAKNIQYF. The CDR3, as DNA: TGTGCCAGCAGTCCGCTGACAGGAACTAGGGCCAAAAACATTCAGTACTTC.